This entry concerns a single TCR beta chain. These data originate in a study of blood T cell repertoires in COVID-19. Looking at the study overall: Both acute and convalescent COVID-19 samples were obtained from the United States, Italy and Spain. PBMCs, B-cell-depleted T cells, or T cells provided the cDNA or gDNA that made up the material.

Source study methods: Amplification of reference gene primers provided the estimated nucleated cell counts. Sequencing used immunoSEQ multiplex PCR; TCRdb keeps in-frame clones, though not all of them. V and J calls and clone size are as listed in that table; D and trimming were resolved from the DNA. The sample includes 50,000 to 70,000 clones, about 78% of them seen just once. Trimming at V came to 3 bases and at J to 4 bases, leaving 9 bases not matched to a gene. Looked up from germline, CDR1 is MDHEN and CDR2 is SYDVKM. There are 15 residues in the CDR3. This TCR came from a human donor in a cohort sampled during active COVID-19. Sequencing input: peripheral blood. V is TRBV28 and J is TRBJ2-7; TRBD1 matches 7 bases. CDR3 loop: CASSFDDRVGYEQYF. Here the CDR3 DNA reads TGTGCCAGCAGTTTCGACGACAGGGTGGGGTACGAGCAGTACTTC.